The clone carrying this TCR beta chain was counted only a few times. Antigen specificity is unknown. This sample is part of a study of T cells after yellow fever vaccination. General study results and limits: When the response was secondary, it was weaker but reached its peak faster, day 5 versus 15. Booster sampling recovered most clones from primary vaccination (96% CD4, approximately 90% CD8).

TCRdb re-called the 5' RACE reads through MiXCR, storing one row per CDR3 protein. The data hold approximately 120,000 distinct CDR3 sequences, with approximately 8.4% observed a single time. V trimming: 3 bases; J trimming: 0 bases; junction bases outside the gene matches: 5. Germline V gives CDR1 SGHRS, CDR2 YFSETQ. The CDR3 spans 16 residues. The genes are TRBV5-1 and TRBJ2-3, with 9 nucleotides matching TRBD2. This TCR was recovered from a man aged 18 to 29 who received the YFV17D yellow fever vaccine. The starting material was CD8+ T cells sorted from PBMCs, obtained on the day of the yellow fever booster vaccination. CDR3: CASSSPSGVSTDTQYF. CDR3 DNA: TGCGCCAGCAGCTCCCCTAGCGGGGTTAGCACAGATACGCAGTATTTT.